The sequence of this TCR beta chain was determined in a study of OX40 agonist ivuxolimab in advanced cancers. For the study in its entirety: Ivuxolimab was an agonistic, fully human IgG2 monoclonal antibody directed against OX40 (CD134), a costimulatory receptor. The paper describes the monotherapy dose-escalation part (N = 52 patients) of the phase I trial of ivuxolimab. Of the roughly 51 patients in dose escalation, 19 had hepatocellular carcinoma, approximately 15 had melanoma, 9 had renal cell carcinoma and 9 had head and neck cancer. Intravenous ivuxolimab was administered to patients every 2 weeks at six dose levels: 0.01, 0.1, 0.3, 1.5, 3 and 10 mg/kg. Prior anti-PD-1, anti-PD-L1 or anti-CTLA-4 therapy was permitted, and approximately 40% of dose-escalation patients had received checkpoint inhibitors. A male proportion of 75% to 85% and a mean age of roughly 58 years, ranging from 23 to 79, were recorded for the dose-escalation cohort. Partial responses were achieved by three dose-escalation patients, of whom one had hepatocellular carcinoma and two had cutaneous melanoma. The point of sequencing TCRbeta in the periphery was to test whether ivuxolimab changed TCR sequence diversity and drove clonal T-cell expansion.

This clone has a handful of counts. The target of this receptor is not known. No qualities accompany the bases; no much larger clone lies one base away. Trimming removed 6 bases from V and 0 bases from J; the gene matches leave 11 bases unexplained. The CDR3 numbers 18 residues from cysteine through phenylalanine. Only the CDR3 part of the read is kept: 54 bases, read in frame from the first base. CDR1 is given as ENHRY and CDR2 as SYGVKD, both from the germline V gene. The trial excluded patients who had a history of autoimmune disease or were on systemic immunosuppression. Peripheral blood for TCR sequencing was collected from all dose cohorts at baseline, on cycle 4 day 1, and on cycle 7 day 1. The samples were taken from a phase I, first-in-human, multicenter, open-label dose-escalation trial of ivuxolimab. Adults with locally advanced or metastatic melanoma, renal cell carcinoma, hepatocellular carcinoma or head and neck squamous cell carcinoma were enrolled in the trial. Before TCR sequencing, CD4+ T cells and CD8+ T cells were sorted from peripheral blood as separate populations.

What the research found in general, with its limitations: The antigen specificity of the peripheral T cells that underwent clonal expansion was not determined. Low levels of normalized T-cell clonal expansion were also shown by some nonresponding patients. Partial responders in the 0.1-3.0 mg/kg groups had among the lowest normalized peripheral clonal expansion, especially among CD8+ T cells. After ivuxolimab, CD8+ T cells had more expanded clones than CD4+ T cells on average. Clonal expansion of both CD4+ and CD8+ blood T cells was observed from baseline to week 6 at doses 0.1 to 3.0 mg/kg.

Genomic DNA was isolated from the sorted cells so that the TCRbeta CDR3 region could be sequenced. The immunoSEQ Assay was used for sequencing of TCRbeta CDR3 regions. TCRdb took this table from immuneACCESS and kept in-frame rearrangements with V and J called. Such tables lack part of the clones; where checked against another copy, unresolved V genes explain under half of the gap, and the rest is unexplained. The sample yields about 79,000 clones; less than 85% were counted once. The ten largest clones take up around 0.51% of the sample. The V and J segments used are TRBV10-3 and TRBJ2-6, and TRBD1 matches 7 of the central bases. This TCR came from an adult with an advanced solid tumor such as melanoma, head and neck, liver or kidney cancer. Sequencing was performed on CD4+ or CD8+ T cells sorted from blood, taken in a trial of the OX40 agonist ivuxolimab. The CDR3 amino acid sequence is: CAIRGRGGASSGANVLTF. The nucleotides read TGTGCCATCAGGGGGCGAGGGGGCGCAAGCTCTGGGGCCAACGTCCTGACTTTC.